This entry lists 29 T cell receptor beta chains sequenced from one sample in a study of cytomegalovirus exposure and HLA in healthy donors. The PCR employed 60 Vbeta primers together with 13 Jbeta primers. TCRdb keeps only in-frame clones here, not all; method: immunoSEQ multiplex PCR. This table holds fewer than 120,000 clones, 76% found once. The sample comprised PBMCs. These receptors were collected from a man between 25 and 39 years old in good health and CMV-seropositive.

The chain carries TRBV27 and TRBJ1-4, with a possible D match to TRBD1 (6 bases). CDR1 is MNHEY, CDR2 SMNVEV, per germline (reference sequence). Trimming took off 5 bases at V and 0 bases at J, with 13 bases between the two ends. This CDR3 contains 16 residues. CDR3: CASSLRTVATNEKLFF. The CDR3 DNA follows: TGTGCCAGCAGTCTTAGGACAGTTGCAACTAATGAAAAACTGTTTTTT.

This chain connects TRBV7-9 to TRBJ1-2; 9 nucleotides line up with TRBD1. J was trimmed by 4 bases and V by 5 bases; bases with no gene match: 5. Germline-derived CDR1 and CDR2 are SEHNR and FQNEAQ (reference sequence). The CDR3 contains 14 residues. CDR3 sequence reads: CASSRGQGSYGYTF. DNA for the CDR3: TGTGCCAGCAGCCGAGGACAGGGGTCCTATGGCTACACCTTC.

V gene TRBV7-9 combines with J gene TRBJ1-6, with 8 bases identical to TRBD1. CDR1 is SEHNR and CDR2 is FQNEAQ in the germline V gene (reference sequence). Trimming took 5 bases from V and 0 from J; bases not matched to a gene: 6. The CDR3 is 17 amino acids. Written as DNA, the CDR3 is TGTGCCAGCAGCCCGGACAGGGACAGCTCCTATAATTCACCCCTCCACTTT. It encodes CASSPDRDSSYNSPLHF. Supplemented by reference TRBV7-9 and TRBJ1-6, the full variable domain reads DTGVSQNPRHKITKRGQNVTFRCDPISEHNRLYWYRQTLGQGPEFLTYFQNEAQLEKSRLLSDRFSAERPKGSFSTLEIQRTEQGDSAMYLCASSPDRDSSYNSPLHFGNGTRLTVT.

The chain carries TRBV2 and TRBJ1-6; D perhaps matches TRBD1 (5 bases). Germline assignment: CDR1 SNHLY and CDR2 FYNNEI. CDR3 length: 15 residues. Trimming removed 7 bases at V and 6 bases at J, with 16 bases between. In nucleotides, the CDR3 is TGTGCCAGCAATCCCAGGGAATTCTCTAATTCACCCCTCCACTTT. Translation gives CASNPREFSNSPLHF.

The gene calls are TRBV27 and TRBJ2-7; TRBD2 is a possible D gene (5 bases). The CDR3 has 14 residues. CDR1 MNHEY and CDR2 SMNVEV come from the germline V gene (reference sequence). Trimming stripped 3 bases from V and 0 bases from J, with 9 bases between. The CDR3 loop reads CASSFGESSYEQYF. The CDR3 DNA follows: TGTGCCAGCAGTTTCGGGGAAAGCTCCTACGAGCAGTACTTC.

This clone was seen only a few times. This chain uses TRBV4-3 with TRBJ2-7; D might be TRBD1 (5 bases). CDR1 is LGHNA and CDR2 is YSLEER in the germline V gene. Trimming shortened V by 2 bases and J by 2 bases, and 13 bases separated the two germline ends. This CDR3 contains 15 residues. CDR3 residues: CASSQISDSAYEQYF. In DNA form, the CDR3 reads TGCGCCAGCAGCCAAATCTCTGACAGTGCCTACGAGCAGTACTTC.

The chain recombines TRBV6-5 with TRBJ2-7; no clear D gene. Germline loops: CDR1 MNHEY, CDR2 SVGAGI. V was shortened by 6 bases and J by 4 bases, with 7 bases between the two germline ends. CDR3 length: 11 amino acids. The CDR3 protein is CASSSVYEQYF. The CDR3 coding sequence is TGTGCCAGCAGCTCCGTTTACGAGCAGTACTTC.

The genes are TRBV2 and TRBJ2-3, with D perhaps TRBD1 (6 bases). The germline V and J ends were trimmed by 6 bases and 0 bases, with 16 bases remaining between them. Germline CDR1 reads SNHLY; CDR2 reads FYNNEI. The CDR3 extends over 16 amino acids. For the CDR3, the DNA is TGTGCCAGCAGCCGCTTTCGACAGGATAGCACAGATACGCAGTATTTT. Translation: CASSRFRQDSTDTQYF.

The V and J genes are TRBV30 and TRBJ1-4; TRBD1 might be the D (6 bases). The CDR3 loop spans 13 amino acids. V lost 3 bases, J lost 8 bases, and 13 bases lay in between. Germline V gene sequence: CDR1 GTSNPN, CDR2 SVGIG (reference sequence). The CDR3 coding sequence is TGTGCCTGGAGAGGCCAGGGGATCGAAAAACTGTTTTTT. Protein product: CAWRGQGIEKLFF. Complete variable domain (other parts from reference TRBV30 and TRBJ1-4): SQTIHQWPATLVQPVGSPLSLECTVEGTSNPNLYWYRQAAGRGLQLLFYSVGIGQISSEVPQNLSASRPQDRQFILSSKKLLLSDSGFYLCAWRGQGIEKLFFGSGTQLSVL.

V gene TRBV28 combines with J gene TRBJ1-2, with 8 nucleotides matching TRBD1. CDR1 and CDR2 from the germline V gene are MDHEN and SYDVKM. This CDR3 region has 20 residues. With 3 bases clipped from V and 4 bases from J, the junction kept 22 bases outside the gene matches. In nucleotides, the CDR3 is TGTGCCAGCAGTTTTTACCCCTCCATGGACAGGGAAGAGGATGGCTATGGCTACACCTTC. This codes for CASSFYPSMDREEDGYGYTF.

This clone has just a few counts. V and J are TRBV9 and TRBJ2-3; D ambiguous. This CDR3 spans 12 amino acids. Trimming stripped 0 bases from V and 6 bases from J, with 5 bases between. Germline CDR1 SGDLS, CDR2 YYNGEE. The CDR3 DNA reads TGTGCCAGCAGCGTAGCGGAGGATACGCAGTATTTT. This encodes CASSVAEDTQYF.

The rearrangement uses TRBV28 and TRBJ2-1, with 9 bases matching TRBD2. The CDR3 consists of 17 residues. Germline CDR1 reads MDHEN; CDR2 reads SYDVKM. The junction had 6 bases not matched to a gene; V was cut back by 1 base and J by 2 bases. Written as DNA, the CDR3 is TGTGCCAGCAGTTTATATGAGGCGGGGGGGCCCTACAATGAGCAGTTCTTC. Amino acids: CASSLYEAGGPYNEQFF.

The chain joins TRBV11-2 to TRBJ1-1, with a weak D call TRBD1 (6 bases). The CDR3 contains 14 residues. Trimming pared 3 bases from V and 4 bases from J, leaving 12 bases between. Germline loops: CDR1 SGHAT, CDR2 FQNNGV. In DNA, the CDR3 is TGTGCCAGCAGCTTGATGACAGGAGGCACTGAAGCTTTCTTT. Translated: CASSLMTGGTEAFF. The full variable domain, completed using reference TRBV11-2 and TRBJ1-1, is EAGVAQSPRYKIIEKRQSVAFWCNPISGHATLYWYQQILGQGPKLLIQFQNNGVVDDSQLPKDRFSAERLKGVDSTLKIQPAKLEDSAVYLCASSLMTGGTEAFFGQGTRLTVV.

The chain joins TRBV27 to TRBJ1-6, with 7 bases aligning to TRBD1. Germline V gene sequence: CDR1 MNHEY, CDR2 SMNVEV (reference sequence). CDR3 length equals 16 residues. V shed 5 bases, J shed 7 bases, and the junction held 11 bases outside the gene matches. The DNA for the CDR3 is TGTGCCAGCAGTGCCCGACAGGGATTTGGGAATTCACCCCTCCACTTT. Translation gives CASSARQGFGNSPLHF.

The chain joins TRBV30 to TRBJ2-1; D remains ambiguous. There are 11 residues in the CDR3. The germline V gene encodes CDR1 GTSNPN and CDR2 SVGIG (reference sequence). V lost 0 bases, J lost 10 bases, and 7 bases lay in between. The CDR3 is CAWSVAPEQFF. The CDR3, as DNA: TGTGCCTGGAGTGTAGCCCCGGAGCAGTTCTTC.

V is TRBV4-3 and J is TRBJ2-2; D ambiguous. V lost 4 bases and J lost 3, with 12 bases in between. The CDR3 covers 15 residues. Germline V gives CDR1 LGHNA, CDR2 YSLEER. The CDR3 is CASSRAEFDTGELFF. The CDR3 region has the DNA TGCGCCAGCAGCCGGGCCGAGTTCGACACCGGGGAGCTGTTTTTT.

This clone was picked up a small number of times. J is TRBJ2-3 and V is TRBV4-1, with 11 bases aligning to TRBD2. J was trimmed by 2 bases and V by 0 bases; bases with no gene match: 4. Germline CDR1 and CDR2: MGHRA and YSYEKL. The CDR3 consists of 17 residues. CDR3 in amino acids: CASSQDTSGGPTDTQYF. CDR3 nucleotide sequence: TGCGCCAGCAGCCAAGATACTAGCGGGGGACCCACAGATACGCAGTATTTT.

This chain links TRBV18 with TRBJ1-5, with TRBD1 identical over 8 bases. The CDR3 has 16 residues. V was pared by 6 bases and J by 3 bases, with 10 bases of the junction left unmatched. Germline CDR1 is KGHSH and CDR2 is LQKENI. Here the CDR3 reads CASSPTGARDNQPQHF. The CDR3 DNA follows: TGTGCCAGCTCCCCGACAGGGGCGAGGGACAATCAGCCCCAGCATTTT.

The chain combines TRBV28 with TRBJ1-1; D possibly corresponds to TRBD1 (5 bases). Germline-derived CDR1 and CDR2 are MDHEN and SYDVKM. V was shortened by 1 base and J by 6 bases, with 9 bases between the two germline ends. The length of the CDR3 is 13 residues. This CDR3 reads CASSLSWGAEAFF. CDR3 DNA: TGTGCCAGCAGTTTATCCTGGGGCGCTGAAGCTTTCTTT.

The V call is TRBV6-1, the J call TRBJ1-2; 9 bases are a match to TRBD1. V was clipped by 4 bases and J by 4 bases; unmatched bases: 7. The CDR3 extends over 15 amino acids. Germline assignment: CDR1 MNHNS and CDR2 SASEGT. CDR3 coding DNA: TGTGCCAGCAGTGCTTCCGGGACAGGGACCTATGGCTACACCTTC. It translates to CASSASGTGTYGYTF.

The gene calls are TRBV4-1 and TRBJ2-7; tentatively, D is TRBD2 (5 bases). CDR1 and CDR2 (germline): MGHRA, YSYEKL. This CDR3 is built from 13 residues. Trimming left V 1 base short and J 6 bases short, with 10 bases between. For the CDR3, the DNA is TGCGCCAGCAGCCAAGTCACGGGGTCCGAGCAGTACTTC. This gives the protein CASSQVTGSEQYF.

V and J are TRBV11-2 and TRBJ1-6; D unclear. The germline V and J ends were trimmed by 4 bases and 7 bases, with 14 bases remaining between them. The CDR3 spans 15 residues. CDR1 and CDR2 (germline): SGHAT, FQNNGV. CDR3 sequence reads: CASSSLQLGNSPLHF. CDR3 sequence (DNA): TGTGCCAGCAGCTCCCTGCAGTTGGGCAATTCACCCCTCCACTTT.

CDR3 protein: CASSRLTGGQPQHF. The CDR3 DNA is TGTGCCAGCAGTCGATTGACAGGGGGCCAGCCCCAGCATTTT. V is TRBV2 and J is TRBJ1-5, with 10 bases that match TRBD1. This CDR3 contains 14 residues. The V segment lost 5 bases and the J segment 7 bases; nucleotides outside the gene matches: 5. Germline values: CDR1 SNHLY, CDR2 FYNNEI.

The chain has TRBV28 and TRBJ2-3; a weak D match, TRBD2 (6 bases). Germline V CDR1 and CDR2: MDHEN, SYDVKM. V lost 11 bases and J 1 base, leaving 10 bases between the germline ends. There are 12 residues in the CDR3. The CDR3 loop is CAAGGGTDTQYF. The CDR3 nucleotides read TGTGCCGCCGGCGGGGGCACAGATACGCAGTATTTT.

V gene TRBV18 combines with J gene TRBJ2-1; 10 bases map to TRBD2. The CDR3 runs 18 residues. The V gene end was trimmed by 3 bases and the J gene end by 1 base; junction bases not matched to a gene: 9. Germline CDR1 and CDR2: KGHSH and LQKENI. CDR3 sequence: CASSPAGAGGSSYNEQFF. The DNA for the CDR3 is TGTGCCAGCTCACCCGCTGGAGCGGGGGGGTCTTCCTACAATGAGCAGTTCTTC.

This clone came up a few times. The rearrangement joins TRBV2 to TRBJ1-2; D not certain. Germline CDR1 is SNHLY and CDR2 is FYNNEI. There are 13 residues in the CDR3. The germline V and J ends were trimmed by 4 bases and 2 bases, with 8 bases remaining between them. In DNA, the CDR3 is TGTGCCAGCAGTGGGGCAGCAAACTATGGCTACACCTTC. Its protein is CASSGAANYGYTF.

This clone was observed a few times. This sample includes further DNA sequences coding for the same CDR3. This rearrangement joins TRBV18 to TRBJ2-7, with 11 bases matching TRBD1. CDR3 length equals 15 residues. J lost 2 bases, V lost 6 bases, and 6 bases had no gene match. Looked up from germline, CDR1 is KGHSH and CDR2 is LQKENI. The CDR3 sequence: CASSPPGQGAYEQYF. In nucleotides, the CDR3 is TGTGCCAGCTCCCCCCCGGGACAGGGGGCCTACGAGCAGTACTTC.

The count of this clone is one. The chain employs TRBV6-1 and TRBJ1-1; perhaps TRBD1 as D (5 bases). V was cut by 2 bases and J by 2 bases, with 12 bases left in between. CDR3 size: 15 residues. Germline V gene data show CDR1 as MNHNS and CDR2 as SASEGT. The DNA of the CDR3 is TGTGCCAGCAGTGAACCGAACGGGGGAAACACTGAAGCTTTCTTT. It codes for CASSEPNGGNTEAFF.

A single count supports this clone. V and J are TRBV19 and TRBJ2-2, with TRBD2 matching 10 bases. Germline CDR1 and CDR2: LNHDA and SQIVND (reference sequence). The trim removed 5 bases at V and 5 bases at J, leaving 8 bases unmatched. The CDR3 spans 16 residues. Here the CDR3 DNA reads TGTGCCAGTAGTGATCTAGCGGGGGTAAGGACCGGGGAGCTGTTTTTT. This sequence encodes CASSDLAGVRTGELFF. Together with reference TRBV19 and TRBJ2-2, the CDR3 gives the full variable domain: DGGITQSPKYLFRKEGQNVTLSCEQNLNHDAMYWYRQDPGQGLRLIYYSQIVNDFQKGDIAEGYSVSREKKESFPLTVTSAQKNPTAFYLCASSDLAGVRTGELFFGEGSRLTVL.